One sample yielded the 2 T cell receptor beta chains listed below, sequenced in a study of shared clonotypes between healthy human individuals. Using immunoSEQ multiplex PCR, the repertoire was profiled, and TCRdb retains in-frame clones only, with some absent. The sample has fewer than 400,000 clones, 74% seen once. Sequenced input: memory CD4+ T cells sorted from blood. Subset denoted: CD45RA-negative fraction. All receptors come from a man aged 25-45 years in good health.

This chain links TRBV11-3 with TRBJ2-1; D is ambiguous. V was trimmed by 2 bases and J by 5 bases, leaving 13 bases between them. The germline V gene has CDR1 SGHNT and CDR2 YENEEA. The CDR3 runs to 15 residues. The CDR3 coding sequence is TGTGCCAGCAGCTTACTGGGAAATGGGCACAATGAGCAGTTCTTC. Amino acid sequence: CASSLLGNGHNEQFF. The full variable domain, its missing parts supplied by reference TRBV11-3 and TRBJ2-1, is EAGVVQSPRYKIIEKKQPVAFWCNPISGHNTLYWYLQNLGQGPELLIRYENEEAVDDSQLPKDRFSAERLKGVDSTLKIQPAELGDSAVYLCASSLLGNGHNEQFFGPGTRLTVL.

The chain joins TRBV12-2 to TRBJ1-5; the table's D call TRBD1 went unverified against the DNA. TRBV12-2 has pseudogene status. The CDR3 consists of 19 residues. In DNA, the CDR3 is TGTGCAAGTCGCTTCAGGCCGCGTAAGGGGCAGGGTGGCAATCAGCCCCAGCATTTT. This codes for CASRFRPRKGQGGNQPQHF.